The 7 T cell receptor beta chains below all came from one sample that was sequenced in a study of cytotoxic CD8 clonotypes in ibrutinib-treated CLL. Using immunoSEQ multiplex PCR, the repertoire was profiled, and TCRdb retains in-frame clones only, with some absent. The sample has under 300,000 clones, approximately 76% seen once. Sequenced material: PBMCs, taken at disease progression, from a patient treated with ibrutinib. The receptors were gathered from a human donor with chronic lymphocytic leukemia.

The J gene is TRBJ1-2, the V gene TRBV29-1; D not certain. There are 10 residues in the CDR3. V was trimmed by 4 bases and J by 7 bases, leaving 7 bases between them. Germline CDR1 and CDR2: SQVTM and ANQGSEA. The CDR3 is CSVGEGGYTF. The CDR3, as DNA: TGCAGCGTTGGCGAAGGTGGCTACACCTTC. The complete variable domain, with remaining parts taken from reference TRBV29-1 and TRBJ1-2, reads SAVISQKPSRDICQRGTSLTIQCQVDSQVTMMFWYRQQPGQSLTLIATANQGSEATYESGFVIDKFPISRPNLTFSTLTVSNMSPEDSSIYLCSVGEGGYTFGSGTRLTVV.

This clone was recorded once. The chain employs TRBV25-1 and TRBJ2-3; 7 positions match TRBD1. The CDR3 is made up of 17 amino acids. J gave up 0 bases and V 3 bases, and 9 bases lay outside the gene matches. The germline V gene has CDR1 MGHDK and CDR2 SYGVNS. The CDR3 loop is CASSEKTGRASTDTQYF. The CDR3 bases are TGTGCCAGCAGTGAGAAGACAGGGCGTGCTAGCACAGATACGCAGTATTTT.

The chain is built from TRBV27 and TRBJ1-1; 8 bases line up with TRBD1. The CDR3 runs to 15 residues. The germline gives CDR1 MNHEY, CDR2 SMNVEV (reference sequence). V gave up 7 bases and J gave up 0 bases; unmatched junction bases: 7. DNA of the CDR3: TGTGCCAGCACCCCAGGACAGGGCTTGAACACTGAAGCTTTCTTT. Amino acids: CASTPGQGLNTEAFF.

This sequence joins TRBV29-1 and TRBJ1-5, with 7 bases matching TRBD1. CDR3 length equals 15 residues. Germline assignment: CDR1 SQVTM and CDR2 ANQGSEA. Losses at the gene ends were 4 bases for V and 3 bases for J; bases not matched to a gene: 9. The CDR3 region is CSVAVDRADNQPQHF. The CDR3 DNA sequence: TGCAGCGTTGCCGTAGACAGGGCAGACAATCAGCCCCAGCATTTT. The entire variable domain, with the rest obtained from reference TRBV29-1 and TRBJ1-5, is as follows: SAVISQKPSRDICQRGTSLTIQCQVDSQVTMMFWYRQQPGQSLTLIATANQGSEATYESGFVIDKFPISRPNLTFSTLTVSNMSPEDSSIYLCSVAVDRADNQPQHFGDGTRLSIL.

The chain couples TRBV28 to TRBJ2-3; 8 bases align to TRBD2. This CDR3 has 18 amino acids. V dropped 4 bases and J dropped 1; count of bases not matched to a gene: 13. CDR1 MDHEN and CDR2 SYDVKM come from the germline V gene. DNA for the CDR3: TGTGCCAGCAGTTGGGGACATGCCGGGAGGGCCGGCACAGATACGCAGTATTTT. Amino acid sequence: CASSWGHAGRAGTDTQYF.

The CDR3 spells CSAQTGFEAFF. In nucleotides, the CDR3 is TGCAGTGCCCAGACAGGGTTTGAAGCTTTCTTT. The chain carries TRBV20-1 and TRBJ1-1; 7 bases agree with TRBD1. With V trimmed by 6 bases and J by 7 bases, 5 bases remained unmatched. From germline, CDR1 is DFQATT and CDR2 SNEGSKA (reference sequence). The CDR3 is 11 residues long.

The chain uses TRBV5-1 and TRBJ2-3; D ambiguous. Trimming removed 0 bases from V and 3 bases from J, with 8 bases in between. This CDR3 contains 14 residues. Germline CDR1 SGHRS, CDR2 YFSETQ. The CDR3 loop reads CASSLEALTDTQYF. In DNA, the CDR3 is TGCGCCAGCAGCTTGGAGGCCTTAACAGATACGCAGTATTTT.